One sample yielded the 10 T cell receptor beta chains listed below, sequenced in a study of Graves' ophthalmopathy and Graves' hyperthyroidism. TCR beta CDR3 regions were amplified from RNA transcripts. HTBI-primed first-round RT-PCR preceded second-round multiplex PCR. TCRdb itself ran the multiplex PCR reads through MiXCR, one entry per CDR3 protein. The repertoire holds 150,000 or so distinct CDR3 sequences, roughly 36% seen once, with 8% to 9% in the top ten. The specimen was peripheral blood. The receptors derive from a man aged 25 to 40 with Graves' ophthalmopathy.

This clonotype showed up just once. This rearrangement joins TRBV12-3 or TRBV12-4 to TRBJ1-3; D remains unclear. Between the trimmed V and J ends, which lost 7 bases and 6 bases, there was a span of 19 bases. The CDR3 is 15 residues long. CDR3 sequence (DNA): TGTGCCAGCACCCATCGTTCGGTTGGCGAAAACACCATATATTTT. This encodes CASTHRSVGENTIYF.

This clonotype was seen at least ten times. The gene calls are TRBV7-3 and TRBJ2-5; 7 bases are a match to TRBD2. This CDR3 has 16 residues. After removal of 5 bases from V and 2 bases from J, the junction contained 11 bases not matched to a gene. In germline, CDR1 is SGHTA, CDR2 FQGTGA. The CDR3 DNA reads TGTGCCAGCAGCCCCCTAGGGAGGGCCTCTCAAGAGACCCAGTACTTC. Amino acids: CASSPLGRASQETQYF. Variable domain in full (rest from reference TRBV7-3 and TRBJ2-5): GAGVSQTPSNKVTEKGKYVELRCDPISGHTALYWYRQSLGQGPEFLIYFQGTGAADDSGLPNDRFFAVRPEGSVSTLKIQRTERGDSAVYLCASSPLGRASQETQYFGPGTRLLVL.

This clonotype has a count of ten or more. The chain has TRBV24-1 and TRBJ2-2; no definite D call. Germline V gene data show CDR1 as KGHDR and CDR2 as SFDVKD. Trimming cost V 3 bases and J 8 bases, with 6 bases left between them. The CDR3 runs 12 residues. The CDR3: CATSDGIGELFF. The CDR3, as DNA: TGTGCCACCAGTGATGGGATTGGGGAGCTGTTTTTT.

This chain uses TRBV12-3 or TRBV12-4 with TRBJ2-5, with a weak D call TRBD2 (6 bases). Trimming left V 4 bases short and J 5 bases short, with 14 bases between. CDR3 length: 14 amino acids. CDR3 in amino acids: CASSSVEGEETQYF. The CDR3, as DNA: TGTGCCAGCAGTTCCGTGGAGGGTGAGGAGACCCAGTACTTC.

This clonotype has ten or more counts. The rearrangement joins TRBV6-2 or TRBV6-3 to TRBJ2-7; the match to TRBD2 covers 8 bases. There are 17 residues in the CDR3. V was pared by 4 bases and J by 0 bases, with 11 bases of the junction left unmatched. Germline assignment: CDR1 MNHEY and CDR2 SVGEGT. In nucleotides, the CDR3 is TGTGCCAGCAGTTCCCCACCGCCGGGGACTAGCTCCTACGAGCAGTACTTC. This translates into CASSSPPPGTSSYEQYF.

The chain combines TRBV30 with TRBJ1-1; no clear D. V lost 1 base and J lost 7, with 10 bases in between. Germline CDR1 is GTSNPN and CDR2 is SVGIG (reference sequence). The CDR3 loop spans 12 amino acids. The CDR3 spells CAWSGVTIEAFF. CDR3 bases: TGTGCCTGGAGTGGGGTCACAATTGAAGCTTTCTTT.

J is TRBJ1-6 and V is TRBV7-2; D gene unclear. The CDR3 spans 15 residues. V was shortened by 7 bases and J by 0 bases, with 10 bases between the two germline ends. Germline values: CDR1 SGHTA, CDR2 FQGNSA. CDR3 nucleotide sequence: TGTGCCAGCACCTTCATGGGCTCCTATAATTCACCCCTCCACTTT. Translation gives CASTFMGSYNSPLHF.

This clonotype was observed many times. The J gene is TRBJ2-5, the V gene TRBV19, with a tentative D call TRBD2 (6 bases). Trimming pared 3 bases from V and 0 bases from J, leaving 20 bases between. The V gene's germline CDR1 is LNHDA and CDR2 SQIVND (reference sequence). The CDR3 loop spans 18 amino acids. The CDR3 loop reads CASSIVGRATGDQETQYF. The CDR3 DNA follows: TGTGCCAGTAGTATCGTCGGGAGAGCGACCGGGGACCAAGAGACCCAGTACTTC.

J is TRBJ1-2 and V is TRBV7-2; 9 bases are a match to TRBD1. The CDR3 is made up of 15 amino acids. V lost 5 bases to trimming and J lost 6 bases; unmatched junction nucleotides: 10. The germline gives CDR1 SGHTA, CDR2 FQGNSA. The CDR3 DNA follows: TGTGCCAGCAGCGCGGGGACAGGGTGGTCTCATGGCTACACCTTC. Translating it yields CASSAGTGWSHGYTF.

The chain couples TRBV7-2 to TRBJ2-5; a weak D match, TRBD2 (5 bases). Germline V gene lookup returns CDR1 SGHTA and CDR2 FQGNSA. With 5 bases removed from V and 0 bases from J, the gap between germline ends came to 10 bases. The CDR3 loop spans 14 amino acids. The CDR3 here is CASSPSSDQETQYF. CDR3 coding DNA: TGTGCCAGCAGCCCAAGTAGCGACCAAGAGACCCAGTACTTC.